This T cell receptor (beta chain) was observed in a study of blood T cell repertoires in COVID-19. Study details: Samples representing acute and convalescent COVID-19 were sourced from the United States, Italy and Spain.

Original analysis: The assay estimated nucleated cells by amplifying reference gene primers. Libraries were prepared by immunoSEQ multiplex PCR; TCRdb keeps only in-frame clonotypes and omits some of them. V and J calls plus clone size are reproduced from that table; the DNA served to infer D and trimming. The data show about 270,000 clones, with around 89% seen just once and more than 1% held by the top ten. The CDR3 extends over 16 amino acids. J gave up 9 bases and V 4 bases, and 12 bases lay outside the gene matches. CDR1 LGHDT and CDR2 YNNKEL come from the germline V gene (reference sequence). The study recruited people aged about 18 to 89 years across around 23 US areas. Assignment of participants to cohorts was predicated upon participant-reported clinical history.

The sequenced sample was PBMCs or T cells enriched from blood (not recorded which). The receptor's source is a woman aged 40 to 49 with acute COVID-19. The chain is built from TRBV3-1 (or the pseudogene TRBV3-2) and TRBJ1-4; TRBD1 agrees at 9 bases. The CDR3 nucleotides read TGTGCCAGCAGCCGACATCCGGGACAGGGAAGTAAAAAACTGTTTTTT. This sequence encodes CASSRHPGQGSKKLFF.